The clone carrying this TCR beta chain has more than one count but fewer than ten. This sample stems from a study of human T cells and chemical hapten exposure. At the level of the study: For the roughly 24-week duration of the study, patients were given weekly doses of diphenylcyclopropenone on the scalp. Patches with 0.01% DPC went on the upper back, and the tests were read at 6 days.

MiXCR, applied by TCRdb to the RACE reads, yields one record per CDR3 protein. The repertoire has more than 250,000 distinct CDR3 sequences, about 9% of them found once; the top ten carry approximately 2.3%. V was pared by 5 bases and J by 5 bases, with 12 bases between. The CDR3 is 13 amino acids. The germline V gene has CDR1 MNHEY and CDR2 SMNVEV (reference sequence). Time point denoted: pre-sensitization, week 0. Treatment noted: therapeutic diphenylcyclopropenone sensitization with weekly scalp DPC. The genes are TRBV27 and TRBJ1-1; D is perhaps TRBD1 (6 bases). Sequenced material: whole blood, taken in connection with sensitization to the hapten diphenylcyclopropenone (DPC). The TCR comes from a middle-aged woman with alopecia areata. Some clones in this sample may be carry-over from other donors' samples. The CDR3 nucleotides read TGTGCCAGCAGTGCTCTAGGGGGGACTGAAGCTTTCTTT. Translating it yields CASSALGGTEAFF.